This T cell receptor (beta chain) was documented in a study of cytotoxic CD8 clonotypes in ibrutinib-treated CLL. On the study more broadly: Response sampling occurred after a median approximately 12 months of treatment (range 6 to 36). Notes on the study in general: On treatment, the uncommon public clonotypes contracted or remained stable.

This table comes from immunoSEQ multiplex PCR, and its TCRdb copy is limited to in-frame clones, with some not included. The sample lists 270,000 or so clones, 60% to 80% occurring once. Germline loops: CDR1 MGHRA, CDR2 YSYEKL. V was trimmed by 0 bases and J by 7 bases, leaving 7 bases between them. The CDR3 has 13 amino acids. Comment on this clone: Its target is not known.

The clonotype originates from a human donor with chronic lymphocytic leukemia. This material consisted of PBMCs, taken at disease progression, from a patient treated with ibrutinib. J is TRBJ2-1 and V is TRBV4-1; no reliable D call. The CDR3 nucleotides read TGCGCCAGCAGCCAAGAGCGATTGAATGAGCAGTTCTTC. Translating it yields CASSQERLNEQFF.